The sequence of this T cell receptor (beta chain) was determined in a study of CD8 T cells in ankylosing spondylitis. Broader study findings: Characteristic, it appeared, of ankylosing spondylitis blood was a TCR beta motif of eight or nine highly homologous variants. According to the report, clones linked to the disease were significantly enriched in matched synovial fluid samples taken from ankylosing spondylitis patients. A number of the motif variants had already been described in reactive arthritis synovial fluid and blood. Disease-linked clones, CD8+, were relatively rare in peripheral blood.

Preparation of TCR beta libraries was done by quantitative 5'-RACE with molecular barcodes. One entry per CDR3 protein, called by TCRdb with MiXCR from the 5' RACE reads. The sample carries 800,000 to 900,000 distinct CDR3 sequences, about 10% recorded once. Of note for this clonotype: As yet, its antigen is unknown.

The CDR3 sequence is 14 residues long. V lost 5 bases and J lost 3, with 14 bases in between. Germline V gene data show CDR1 as LNHDA and CDR2 as SQIVND (reference sequence). The TCR originated in a male donor with ankylosing spondylitis. Material: blood, either unsorted or a sorted T cell fraction (not recorded which). This rearrangement joins TRBV19 to TRBJ2-7; perhaps D is TRBD1 or TRBD2 (5 bases each). The CDR3 nucleotides read TGTGCCAGTAGTCCCTCCGGGACCCTCTACGAGCAGTACTTC. This translates into CASSPSGTLYEQYF.